This TCR beta chain is from a study of CD8+CD57+ T cells in acquired aplastic anemia. It was genomic DNA that served as the template for profiling TCR beta VDJ and CDR3. TCRdb reprocessed the reads with MiXCR, giving one entry per CDR3 protein. The table lists 200,000 to 250,000 distinct CDR3 sequences, 34% of them singletons, with 1.1% in the top ten. CDR1 is MNHNS and CDR2 is SASEGT in the germline V gene. This CDR3 spans 15 amino acids. Trimming removed 3 bases from V and 0 bases from J, with 9 bases in between. Study-wide results and caveats: It was found that roughly 29 CD8+ CDR3 sequences were shared between patients and controls.

This clonotype was seen a few times. Antigen specificity is unknown. The TCR originated in a human donor in good health, serving as a control. This rearrangement joins TRBV6-1 to TRBJ1-3; unclear D gene. Sequencing used sorted CD4+, CD8+, or CD8+CD57+ T cells (not recorded which) from PBMCs. The CDR3: CASSDGPTSGNTIYF. CDR3 bases: TGTGCCAGCAGTGATGGGCCGACCTCTGGAAACACCATATATTTT.